Reported below is one T cell receptor beta chain. All enrollees were about 18 to 95 years old and from approximately 25 US areas. Clinical histories supplied by participants themselves formed the basis of cohort assignment. The data belong to a study of blood T cell repertoires in COVID-19. Study background: From T cells, B-cell-depleted T cells, or PBMCs came the material, which was cDNA or gDNA.

J was trimmed by 2 bases and V by 0 bases; bases with no gene match: 6. Germline V CDR1 and CDR2: GTSNPN, SVGIG (reference sequence). The CDR3 is 15 residues long. Per the authors' pipeline: From reference gene primer amplification, estimates of nucleated cell counts were derived. Sequenced by immunoSEQ multiplex PCR; TCRdb stores in-frame clones only, minus some. V, J and clone size were drawn from that table, and D and trimming were deduced from the DNA. In the table there are about 270,000 clones, 80% to 95% of which are singletons. The rearrangement links TRBV30 to TRBJ2-7; 8 bases fit TRBD1. Source material: PBMCs or T cells enriched from blood (not recorded which). This receptor was obtained from a middle-aged man who had been exposed to COVID-19. For the CDR3, the DNA is TGTGCCTGGAGTGTTTATGTGGGACAGGCCTACGAGCAGTACTTC. Residues: CAWSVYVGQAYEQYF.